The next 29 T cell receptor beta chains were all read from a single sample in a study of post-analysis software for immune sequencing data. Study-wide findings and caveats: TRBV5-6, TRBV5-1 and TRBV20-1 belonged to a set of roughly 5 TRBV segments that were more frequent in patients than controls.

For these TCRs, the target antigens are not known. The TCR beta cDNA libraries contained unique molecular identifiers. TCRdb independently ran MiXCR on the PCR reads; one entry per CDR3 protein. Among about 200,000 distinct CDR3 sequences listed, 29% were seen once. Sequenced material: blood. The origin of the receptors is a girl aged 2-17 years with multiple sclerosis.

The chain employs TRBV7-2 and TRBJ1-5; 7 nucleotides match TRBD1. The CDR3 loop spans 15 amino acids. Germline trimming cut 5 bases from V and 5 bases from J; bases unmatched to any gene: 9. CDR1 SGHTA and CDR2 FQGNSA come from the germline V gene. The CDR3 loop is CASSPRQGGDQPQHF. CDR3 in DNA: TGTGCCAGCAGCCCGCGACAGGGCGGGGATCAGCCCCAGCATTTT.

J is TRBJ1-1 and V is TRBV6-1; 8 bases are a match to TRBD1. The CDR3 is 14 residues long. V was clipped by 5 bases and J by 5 bases; unmatched bases: 7. CDR1 is MNHNS and CDR2 is SASEGT in the germline V gene. CDR3 in amino acids: CASSSTGGVTEAFF. The CDR3 DNA is TGTGCCAGCAGTTCCACAGGGGGTGTTACTGAAGCTTTCTTT.

Ten or more counts support this clonotype. The chain has TRBV4-2 and TRBJ2-7; D may match TRBD1 or TRBD2 (5 bases each). The CDR3 is 17 residues long. CDR1 and CDR2 (germline): LGHNA, YNFKEQ. The V gene lost 4 bases and the J gene lost 3 bases, with 22 bases spanning the gap. CDR3 nucleotide sequence: TGTGCCAGCAGCCCAAGGGGAGAGGTAGGAGGCTTCTACGAGCAGTACTTC. Translation gives CASSPRGEVGGFYEQYF.

This clonotype showed up many times. J is TRBJ2-3 and V is TRBV20-1, with 7 nucleotides matching TRBD1. Trimming cost V 3 bases and J 6 bases; bases outside gene matches: 15. This CDR3 spans 16 amino acids. In germline, CDR1 is DFQATT, CDR2 SNEGSKA (reference sequence). CDR3 region: CSARVPRTGRRDTQYF. The CDR3 DNA reads TGCAGTGCTAGGGTACCCCGGACAGGCCGGAGGGATACGCAGTATTTT.

As concerns this clonotype: The germline gene is not matched at one end of the junction; a read error may be the cause. This chain connects TRBV5-1 to TRBJ2-1; TRBD1 matches 10 bases. The J call may be wrong; the DNA end is better matched by TRBJ2-7. The germline gives CDR1 SGHRS, CDR2 YFSETQ. The length of the CDR3 is 15 residues. Here the CDR3 DNA reads TGCGCCGGCAGCCAGGGACAGGGGTTTTACAATGAGCAGTACTTC. Encoded protein: CAGSQGQGFYNEQYF.

This clonotype was seen many times. J is TRBJ2-5 and V is TRBV6-6; 11 bases match TRBD2. Germline V CDR1 and CDR2: MNHNY, SVGAGI (reference sequence). This CDR3 is 15 amino acids long. Germline trimming cut 6 bases from V and 4 bases from J; bases unmatched to any gene: 7. The CDR3 sequence is CASSTSGSYGETQYF. The CDR3 DNA sequence: TGTGCCAGCAGCACTAGCGGGAGTTATGGAGAGACCCAGTACTTC.

In its sample, this clonotype was seen once. J is TRBJ1-1 and V is TRBV7-9; D is perhaps TRBD1 (6 bases). This CDR3 has 16 amino acids. V lost 4 bases and J 1 base, leaving 16 bases between the germline ends. Germline V gene sequence: CDR1 SEHNR, CDR2 FQNEAQ (reference sequence). The CDR3 sequence: CASSWGQLATNTEAFF. The CDR3 DNA reads TGTGCCAGCAGCTGGGGACAATTGGCCACGAACACTGAAGCTTTCTTT.

The J gene is TRBJ2-3, the V gene TRBV6-6; 9 bases align to TRBD2. CDR1 is MNHNY and CDR2 is SVGAGI in the germline V gene (reference sequence). The V gene end was trimmed by 6 bases and the J gene end by 0 bases; junction bases not matched to a gene: 4. The CDR3 is made up of 15 amino acids. The CDR3 sequence is CASRNSGGSTDTQYF. The CDR3, as DNA: TGTGCCAGCAGAAACAGCGGGGGGAGCACAGATACGCAGTATTTT.

The rearrangement joins TRBV28 to TRBJ1-5; maybe TRBD1 (5 bases). CDR1 and CDR2 (germline): MDHEN, SYDVKM. With 5 bases removed from V and 15 bases from J, the gap between germline ends came to 20 bases. This CDR3 has 13 amino acids. The CDR3 spells CASSPQTGVRRHF. The CDR3 coding sequence is TGTGCCAGCAGTCCGCAAACGGGGGTCCGTCGGCATTTT. The entire variable domain, with the rest obtained from reference TRBV28 and TRBJ1-5, is as follows: DVKVTQSSRYLVKRTGEKVFLECVQDMDHENMFWYRQDPGLGLRLIYFSYDVKMKEKGDIPEGYSVSREKKERFSLILESASTNQTSMYLCASSPQTGVRRHFGDGTRLSIL.

This chain links TRBV18 with TRBJ1-1, with D possibly matching TRBD1 (5 bases). The CDR3 totals 14 residues. Germline assignment: CDR1 KGHSH and CDR2 LQKENI. V was trimmed by 2 bases and J by 1 base, leaving 8 bases between them. The CDR3 nucleotides are TGTGCCAGCTCACCAACTAGGGGGAACACTGAAGCTTTCTTT. Protein sequence: CASSPTRGNTEAFF.

This chain connects TRBV5-1 to TRBJ2-1, with TRBD2 matching over 9 bases. The better agreement between TRBJ2-7 and the DNA end casts doubt on the J call. The length of the CDR3 is 19 residues. CDR1 SGHRS and CDR2 YFSETQ come from the germline V gene. CDR3 DNA: TGCGCCAGCAGGCTGGGGGGTGCGACCGGACTAGCGAACTACAATGAGCAGTACTTC. Encoded protein: CASRLGGATGLANYNEQYF.

This clonotype was detected a few times. A much bigger clone sits one base away, suggesting this may be a read error. The rearrangement joins TRBV20-1 to TRBJ2-1, with no clear D. The J call may not be correct, given that the DNA end is closer to TRBJ2-7. The CDR3 loop spans 14 amino acids. Germline CDR1 is DFQATT and CDR2 is SNEGSKA (reference sequence). The CDR3 nucleotides are TGCAGTGCGGTTAACCGTGGCAGGATCAATGAGCAGTACTTC. The encoded protein is CSAVNRGRINEQYF.

Notes on this clonotype: This may be a read error: a much more frequent sequence differs by one nucleotide. V and J are TRBV29-1 and TRBJ2-7; no reliable D call. The CDR3 sequence is 12 residues long. Germline V lookup: CDR1 SQVTM, CDR2 ANQGSEA. Trimming removed 4 bases from V and 7 bases from J, with 14 bases in between. CDR3 DNA sequence: TGCAGCGTTGTTTTTAGCTACAATGAGCAGTACTTC. Translating gives CSVVFSYNEQYF.

This clonotype was detected once. The chain combines TRBV5-1 with TRBJ2-4; D not resolved. The last part of the DNA fits TRBJ2-7 better; the J call may be wrong. Germline CDR1 reads SGHRS; CDR2 reads YFSETQ. The CDR3 contains 14 residues. CDR3 nucleotides: TGCGCCAGCAGCTCCTGGGCCCTTGGCCACGAGCAGTACTTC. Translation: CASSSWALGHEQYF.

This clonotype was recorded at least ten times. This sequence joins TRBV20-1 and TRBJ2-7; D may match TRBD1 or TRBD2 (7 bases each). The CDR3 consists of 17 residues. The V end was cut by 4 bases, the J end by 4 bases, with 26 bases between. Germline V gene lookup returns CDR1 DFQATT and CDR2 SNEGSKA (reference sequence). The CDR3 reads CSAMRFLAGTAGYEQYF. DNA of the CDR3: TGCAGTGCTATGCGATTCCTGGCCGGGACAGCGGGGTACGAGCAGTACTTC.

The chain combines TRBV12-3 or TRBV12-4 with TRBJ2-1; D perhaps matches TRBD1 (5 bases). This CDR3 spans 15 amino acids. With 6 bases removed from V and 6 bases from J, the gap between germline ends came to 18 bases. CDR3 residues: CASRGRVPTRNEQFF. The CDR3 DNA reads TGTGCCAGCAGGGGCAGGGTCCCGACCCGCAATGAGCAGTTCTTC.

This clonotype was seen a handful of times. The chain is built from TRBV5-1 and TRBJ2-7, with D tentatively TRBD2 (6 bases). Judging by the DNA end, TRBJ2-5 fits better; the J call may be wrong. The CDR3 extends over 14 amino acids. The germline V gene has CDR1 SGHRS and CDR2 YFSETQ. CDR3 loop: CASSRNGGLETQYF. CDR3 nucleotide sequence: TGCGCCAGCAGCCGGAACGGGGGACTAGAGACCCAGTACTTC.

This clonotype occurred many times. J is TRBJ1-2 and V is TRBV6-5; D gene ambiguous. Trimming took 0 bases from V and 4 from J, leaving 12 bases between them. CDR1 and CDR2 (germline): MNHEY, SVGAGI. The CDR3 is 15 amino acids. CDR3 sequence reads: CASSYSIQRIYGYTF. The CDR3, as DNA: TGTGCCAGCAGTTACTCGATTCAACGGATCTATGGCTACACCTTC.

This clonotype was seen at least ten times. V and J are TRBV5-6 and TRBJ2-5; possible D gene TRBD1, 6 bases. The germline V gene encodes CDR1 SGHDT and CDR2 YYEEEE. This CDR3 spans 16 amino acids. V shed 2 bases and J shed 0 bases, with 14 bases lying between them. The CDR3 sequence is CASSLIGRGNQETQYF. The DNA for the CDR3 is TGTGCCAGCAGCTTAATCGGCAGGGGCAACCAAGAGACCCAGTACTTC.

This clonotype occurred a few times. The CDR3 protein is CSVVRGRDEAFF. The DNA of the CDR3 is TGCAGCGTTGTACGGGGTAGGGATGAAGCTTTCTTT. J is TRBJ1-1 and V is TRBV29-1; D call uncertain. Trimming removed 4 bases at V and 7 bases at J, with 13 bases between. Germline V lookup: CDR1 SQVTM, CDR2 ANQGSEA. The CDR3 is 12 residues long.

This rearrangement joins TRBV7-2 to TRBJ2-4, with TRBD1 matching 10 bases. The J call is in doubt because the DNA end fits TRBJ2-7 better. There are 14 residues in the CDR3. Looked up from germline, CDR1 is SGHTA and CDR2 is FQGNSA. This CDR3 is CASSLTGGRDEQYF. The CDR3, as DNA: TGTGCCAGCAGCTTGACAGGGGGCAGGGACGAGCAGTACTTC.

This clonotype was counted ten times or more. The chain uses TRBV2 and TRBJ2-1; D unresolved. V was cut by 5 bases and J by 6 bases, with 20 bases left in between. CDR1 is SNHLY and CDR2 is FYNNEI in the germline V gene. The CDR3 totals 16 residues. The CDR3 protein is CASSRAFAGRSNEQFF. The CDR3 nucleotides are TGTGCCAGCAGTCGGGCGTTCGCCGGGCGGAGCAATGAGCAGTTCTTC.

Concerning this clonotype itself: The junction differs from germline at one of its ends, possibly a read error. The chain couples TRBV28 to TRBJ1-5; 8 nucleotides match TRBD1. CDR1 and CDR2 (germline): MDHEN, SYDVKM. This CDR3 comprises 17 residues. This chain's CDR3 is CASSFPTGVDSNRPQHF. The CDR3 DNA follows: TGTGCCAGCAGTTTCCCGACAGGGGTTGATAGCAATCGGCCCCAGCATTTT. The whole variable domain, filled in from reference TRBV28 and TRBJ1-5, reads DVKVTQSSRYLVKRTGEKVFLECVQDMDHENMFWYRQDPGLGLRLIYFSYDVKMKEKGDIPEGYSVSREKKERFSLILESASTNQTSMYLCASSFPTGVDSNRPQHFGDGTRLSIL.

This rearrangement joins TRBV29-1 to TRBJ2-3; TRBD1 might be the D (5 bases). V was trimmed by 7 bases and J by 4 bases, leaving 12 bases between them. CDR3 length equals 12 residues. CDR1 SQVTM and CDR2 ANQGSEA come from the germline V gene. The DNA for the CDR3 is TGCAGCGCCACAACAGGCTCAGATACGCAGTATTTT. Its protein is CSATTGSDTQYF.

There are many counts of this clonotype. This chain links TRBV28 with TRBJ2-1, with D tentatively TRBD1 (5 bases). Looked up from germline, CDR1 is MDHEN and CDR2 is SYDVKM. Trimming cost V 5 bases and J 2 bases, with 19 bases left between them. This CDR3 is built from 17 residues. The CDR3 protein is CASSTHRWGSTYNEQFF. CDR3 in DNA: TGTGCCAGCAGTACCCATAGGTGGGGCAGTACCTACAATGAGCAGTTCTTC.

This clonotype was counted many times. This sequence joins TRBV2 and TRBJ2-5, with 10 bases that match TRBD1. The CDR3 loop spans 12 amino acids. V gave up 6 bases and J gave up 6 bases; unmatched junction bases: 1. In germline, CDR1 is SNHLY, CDR2 FYNNEI. The CDR3 DNA follows: TGTGCCAGCAGAGACAGGGGGCAGACCCAGTACTTC. This gives the protein CASRDRGQTQYF.

This clonotype was recorded a few times. This chain joins TRBV6-4 and TRBJ1-5; no definite D call. Germline V CDR1 and CDR2: MRHNA, SNTAGT. This CDR3 contains 13 residues. Trimming cost V 6 bases and J 0 bases, with 6 bases left between them. The CDR3: CASSVYSNQPQHF. The CDR3 DNA is TGTGCCAGCAGCGTATATAGCAATCAGCCCCAGCATTTT.

In this sample, this clonotype turned up once. It may be a read error: a sequence one base away is much more abundant. The chain couples TRBV20-1 to TRBJ2-4; TRBD2 matches at 10 bases. The CDR3 runs to 15 residues. J was trimmed by 13 bases and V by 3 bases; bases with no gene match: 15. Germline V gene lookup returns CDR1 DFQATT and CDR2 SNEGSKA (reference sequence). CDR3 coding DNA: TGCAGTGCTAGGGATAGCGGGAGGAATCCCTACAAGCAGTACTTC. Protein sequence: CSARDSGRNPYKQYF.

This clonotype is categorized as medium-sized. The V gene is TRBV24-1, the J gene TRBJ2-7; possibly TRBD2 for D (6 bases). V lost 5 bases, J lost 2 bases, and 12 bases lay in between. The germline gives CDR1 KGHDR, CDR2 SFDVKD. The CDR3 is 14 amino acids. Here the CDR3 reads CATSGTGVPYEQYF. Here the CDR3 DNA reads TGTGCCACCAGTGGGACGGGAGTTCCCTACGAGCAGTACTTC.